The 3 T cell receptor beta chains given below trace back to one sample, sequenced in a study of beta chain features in type 1 diabetes. The authors reverse transcribed all of the isolated RNA, so sequencing captured expressed TCRB transcripts. Produced via immunoSEQ multiplex PCR; TCRdb's table is partial and in-frame only. The sample carries some 410,000 clones, 11% recorded once. The sequenced material came from naive CD4+ T cells from blood. The origin of the receptors is a woman aged 18-29 years in good health.

The J gene is TRBJ2-7, the V gene TRBV9; no definite D call. Germline CDR1 and CDR2: SGDLS and YYNGEE. The CDR3 is made up of 15 amino acids. Deletions cut 4 bases from V and 0 bases from J, with 14 bases between. CDR3: CASSPARKNSYEQYV. DNA of the CDR3: TGTGCCAGCAGCCCCGCGAGAAAGAACTCCTACGAGCAGTACGTC.

The rearrangement joins TRBV18 to TRBJ2-3; TRBD2 is a possible D gene (5 bases). CDR3 length equals 13 residues. Trimming left V 8 bases short and J 4 bases short, with 13 bases between. CDR1 is KGHSH and CDR2 is LQKENI in the germline V gene. CDR3 DNA sequence: TGTGCCAGCCGAAGGGTCGGGGCAGATACGCAGTATTTT. Translating it yields CASRRVGADTQYF.

A few counts support this clone. Other nucleotide sequences from this sample produce the same CDR3. The chain carries TRBV5-4 and TRBJ2-6, with a tentative D call TRBD1 (6 bases). CDR1 and CDR2 (germline): SGHNT, YYREEE (reference sequence). This CDR3 has 15 residues. Between the trimmed V and J ends, which lost 3 bases and 4 bases, there was a span of 11 bases. DNA for the CDR3: TGTGCCAGCAGCTCAACAGGGACCGGGGCCAACGTCCTGACTTTC. It codes for CASSSTGTGANVLTF. The full variable domain, with the rest looked up from reference TRBV5-4 and TRBJ2-6, is ETGVTQSPTHLIKTRGQQVTLRCSSQSGHNTVSWYQQALGQGPQFIFQYYREEENGRGNFPPRFSGLQFPNYSSELNVNALELDDSALYLCASSSTGTGANVLTFGAGSRLTVL.